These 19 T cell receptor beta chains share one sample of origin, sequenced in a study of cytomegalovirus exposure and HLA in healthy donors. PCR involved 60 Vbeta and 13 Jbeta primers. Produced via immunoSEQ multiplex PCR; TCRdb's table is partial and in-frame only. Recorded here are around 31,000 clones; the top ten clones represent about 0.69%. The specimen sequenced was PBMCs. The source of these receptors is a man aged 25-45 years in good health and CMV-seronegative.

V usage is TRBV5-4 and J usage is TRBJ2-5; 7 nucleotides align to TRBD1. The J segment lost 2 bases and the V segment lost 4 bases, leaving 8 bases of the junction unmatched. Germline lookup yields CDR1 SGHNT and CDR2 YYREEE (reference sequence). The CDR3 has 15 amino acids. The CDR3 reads CASSLGTVVQETQYF. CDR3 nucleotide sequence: TGTGCCAGCAGCCTCGGGACAGTCGTACAAGAGACCCAGTACTTC. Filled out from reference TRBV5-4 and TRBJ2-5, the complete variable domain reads ETGVTQSPTHLIKTRGQQVTLRCSSQSGHNTVSWYQQALGQGPQFIFQYYREEENGRGNFPPRFSGLQFPNYSSELNVNALELDDSALYLCASSLGTVVQETQYFGPGTRLLVL.

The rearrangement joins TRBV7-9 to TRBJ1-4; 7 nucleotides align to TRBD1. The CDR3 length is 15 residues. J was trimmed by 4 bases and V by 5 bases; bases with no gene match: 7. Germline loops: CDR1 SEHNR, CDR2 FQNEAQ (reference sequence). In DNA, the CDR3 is TGTGCCAGCAGCCCACGGACAGGCCTTAATGAAAAACTGTTTTTT. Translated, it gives CASSPRTGLNEKLFF.

CDR3 residues: CASSLEMSRGRAFF. CDR3 nucleotide sequence: TGTGCCAGCAGCTTAGAAATGAGCAGGGGGCGAGCTTTCTTT. J is TRBJ1-1 and V is TRBV7-2, with TRBD1 identical over 8 bases. Trimming took 1 base from V and 10 from J; bases not matched to a gene: 8. Germline CDR1 is SGHTA and CDR2 is FQGNSA. The CDR3 has 14 residues.

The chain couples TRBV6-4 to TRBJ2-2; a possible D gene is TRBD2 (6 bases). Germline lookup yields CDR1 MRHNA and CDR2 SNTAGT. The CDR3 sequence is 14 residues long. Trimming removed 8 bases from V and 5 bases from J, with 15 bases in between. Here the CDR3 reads CASQAGSQTGELFF. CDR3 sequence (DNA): TGTGCCAGCCAGGCGGGGTCCCAGACCGGGGAGCTGTTTTTT.

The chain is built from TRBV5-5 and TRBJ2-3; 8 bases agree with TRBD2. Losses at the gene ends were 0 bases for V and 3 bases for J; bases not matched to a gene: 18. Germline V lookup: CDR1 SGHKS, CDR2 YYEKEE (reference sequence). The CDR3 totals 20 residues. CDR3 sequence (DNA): TGTGCCAGCAGCTTGGTTCCGCCGGGACTAGAATCTCGAGGGACAGATACGCAGTATTTT. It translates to CASSLVPPGLESRGTDTQYF.

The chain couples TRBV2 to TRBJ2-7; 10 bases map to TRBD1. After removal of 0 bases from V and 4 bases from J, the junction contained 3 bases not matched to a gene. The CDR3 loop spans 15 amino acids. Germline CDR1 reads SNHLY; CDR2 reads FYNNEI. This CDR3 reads CASSEAGTGDYEQYF. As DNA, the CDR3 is TGTGCCAGCAGTGAAGCCGGGACAGGGGATTACGAGCAGTACTTC.

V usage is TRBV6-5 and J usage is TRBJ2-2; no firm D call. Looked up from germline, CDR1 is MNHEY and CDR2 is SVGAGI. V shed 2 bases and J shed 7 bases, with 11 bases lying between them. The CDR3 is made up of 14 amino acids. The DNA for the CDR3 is TGTGCCAGCAGTTACGTCGGTTTACTCGGGGAGCTGTTTTTT. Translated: CASSYVGLLGELFF.

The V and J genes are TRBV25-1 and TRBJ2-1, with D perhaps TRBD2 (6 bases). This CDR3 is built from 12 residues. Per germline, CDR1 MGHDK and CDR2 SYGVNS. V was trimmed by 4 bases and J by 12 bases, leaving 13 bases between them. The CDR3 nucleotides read TGTGCCAGCAGTGGGGGCGGCGGGACGCAGTTCTTC. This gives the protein CASSGGGGTQFF.

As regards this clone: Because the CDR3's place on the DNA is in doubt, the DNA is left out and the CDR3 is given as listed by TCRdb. The CDR3 reads CASSQGWGQGSSYF. The V and J genes are TRBV4-3 and TRBJ2-7; the DNA was not compared with TRBD1, the D call given in the table. With termini counted, the CDR3 has 14 amino acids. Germline V gene lookup returns CDR1 LGHNA and CDR2 YSLEER.

The CDR3 loop reads CASIRGNEQFF. CDR3 in DNA: TGTGCCAGCATCCGGGGAAATGAGCAGTTCTTC. The chain recombines TRBV27 with TRBJ2-1; D possibly corresponds to TRBD2 (5 bases). The germline CDR1 and CDR2 sequences are MNHEY and SMNVEV (reference sequence). CDR3 size: 11 residues. Trimming removed 7 bases from V and 7 bases from J, with 8 bases in between.

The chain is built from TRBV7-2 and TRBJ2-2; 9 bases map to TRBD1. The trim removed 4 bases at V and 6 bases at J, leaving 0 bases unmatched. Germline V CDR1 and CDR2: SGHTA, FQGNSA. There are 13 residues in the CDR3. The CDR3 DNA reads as TGTGCCAGCAGCTGGACAGGGGCCGGGGAGCTGTTTTTT. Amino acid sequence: CASSWTGAGELFF.

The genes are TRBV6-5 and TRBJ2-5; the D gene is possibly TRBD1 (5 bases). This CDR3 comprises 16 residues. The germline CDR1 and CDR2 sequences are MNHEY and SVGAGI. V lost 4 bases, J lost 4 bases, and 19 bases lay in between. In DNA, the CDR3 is TGTGCCAGCAGTTCCCCCCAGGGATTAATTAGAGAGACCCAGTACTTC. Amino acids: CASSSPQGLIRETQYF.

The CDR3 coding sequence is TGTGCCAGCAGCTTGGTGGAGGTATCGAACACTGAAGCTTTCTTT. Protein: CASSLVEVSNTEAFF. The rearrangement uses TRBV5-4 and TRBJ1-1; no clear D gene. V lost 0 bases and J lost 1, with 10 bases in between. Per germline, CDR1 SGHNT and CDR2 YYREEE (reference sequence). This CDR3 comprises 15 residues.

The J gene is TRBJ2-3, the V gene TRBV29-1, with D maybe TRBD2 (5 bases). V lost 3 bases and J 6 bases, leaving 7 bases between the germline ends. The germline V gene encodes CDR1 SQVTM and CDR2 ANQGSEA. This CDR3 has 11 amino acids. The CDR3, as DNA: TGCAGCGTTGAGTCGGGGGATACGCAGTATTTT. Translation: CSVESGDTQYF.

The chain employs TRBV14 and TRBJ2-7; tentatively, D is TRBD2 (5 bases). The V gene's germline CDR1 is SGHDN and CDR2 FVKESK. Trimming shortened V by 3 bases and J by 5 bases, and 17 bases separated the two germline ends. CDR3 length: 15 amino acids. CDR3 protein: CASSHAGLPGDEQYF. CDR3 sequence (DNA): TGTGCCAGCAGCCATGCTGGACTCCCTGGGGACGAGCAGTACTTC.

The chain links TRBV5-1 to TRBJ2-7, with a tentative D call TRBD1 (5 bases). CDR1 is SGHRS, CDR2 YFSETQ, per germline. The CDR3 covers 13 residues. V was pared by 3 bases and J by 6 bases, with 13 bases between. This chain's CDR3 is CASSSGHGLEQYF. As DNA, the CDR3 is TGCGCCAGCAGCTCCGGACACGGGCTCGAGCAGTACTTC. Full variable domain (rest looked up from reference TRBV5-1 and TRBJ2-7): KAGVTQTPRYLIKTRGQQVTLSCSPISGHRSVSWYQQTPGQGLQFLFEYFSETQRNKGNFPGRFSGRQFSNSRSEMNVSTLELGDSALYLCASSSGHGLEQYFGPGTRLTVT.

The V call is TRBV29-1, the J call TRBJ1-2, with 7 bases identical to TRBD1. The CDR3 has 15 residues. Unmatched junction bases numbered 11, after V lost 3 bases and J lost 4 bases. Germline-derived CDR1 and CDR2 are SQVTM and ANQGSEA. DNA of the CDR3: TGCAGCGTTGACCTAGGATGGACAGGCGTCTATGGCTACACCTTC. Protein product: CSVDLGWTGVYGYTF.

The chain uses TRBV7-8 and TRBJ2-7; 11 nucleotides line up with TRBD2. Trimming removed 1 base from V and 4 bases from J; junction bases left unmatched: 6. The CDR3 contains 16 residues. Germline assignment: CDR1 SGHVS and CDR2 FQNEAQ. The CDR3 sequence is CASSLGTSGGSYEQYF. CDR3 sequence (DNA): TGTGCCAGCAGCTTAGGAACTAGCGGGGGTTCATACGAGCAGTACTTC.

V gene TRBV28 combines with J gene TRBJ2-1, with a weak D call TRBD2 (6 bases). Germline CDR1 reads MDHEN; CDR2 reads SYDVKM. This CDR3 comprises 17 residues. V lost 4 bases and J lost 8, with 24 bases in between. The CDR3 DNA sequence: TGTGCCAGCAGTTCTATTAGGAGGGGACGGCGGTTTGATGAGCAGTTCTTC. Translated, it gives CASSSIRRGRRFDEQFF.